This is a list of T cell receptor beta chains from one sample in a study of CD8 T cells in ankylosing spondylitis. TCRdb re-analysed the 5' RACE reads in MiXCR, keeping a single row per CDR3 protein. This sample has a few hundred thousand distinct CDR3 sequences, with roughly a quarter found just once. Sample: blood, either unsorted or a sorted T cell fraction (not recorded which). All receptors come from a male donor with ankylosing spondylitis or in good health (not recorded which). Each CDR3 is given with its conserved first and last residue. A D gene is named only where the DNA matches it firmly. Expanded clones get a size class; other rows say once, few or many, or leave the size out.

size	V	D	J	CDR3	DNA
NA	TRBV5-4	TRBD1	TRBJ2-5	CASSRGQAGPQYF	TGTGCCAGCAGCCGAGGACAGGCTGGTCCCCAGTACTTC
many	TRBV12-3/TRBV12-4	NA	TRBJ2-7	CASSLAQGFEQYF	TGTGCCAGCAGTTTAGCGCAGGGGTTCGAGCAGTACTTC
few	TRBV5-1	NA	TRBJ2-7	CASTGHGRGSYEQYF	TGCGCCAGCACAGGACATGGAAGAGGGTCCTACGAGCAGTACTTC
few	TRBV12-3/TRBV12-4	NA	TRBJ2-7	CASGQGHEQYF	TGTGCCAGCGGGCAGGGCCACGAGCAGTACTTC
few	TRBV11-1	TRBD2	TRBJ2-3	CASSPGTSGGHLVRTDTQYF	TGTGCCAGCAGCCCAGGGACTAGCGGGGGCCACCTAGTCCGCACAGATACGCAGTATTTT
NA	TRBV15	NA	TRBJ1-5	CGTSRDGDSNQPQHF	TGTGGCACCAGCAGAGATGGGGATAGCAATCAGCCCCAGCATTTT
many	TRBV29-1	NA	TRBJ1-1	CSVREVGEAFF	TGCAGCGTTAGGGAGGTAGGGGAAGCTTTCTTT
few	TRBV29-1	TRBD2	TRBJ2-2	CSGLAGGSDGELFF	TGCAGCGGACTAGCGGGGGGGTCAGACGGGGAGCTGTTTTTT
NA	TRBV10-2	TRBD1	TRBJ2-7	CASSDPTGLDYEQYF	TGCGCCAGCAGTGACCCGACAGGGTTGGACTACGAGCAGTACTTC
NA	TRBV10-3	NA	TRBJ2-3	CAISDVGEAQYF	TGTGCCATCAGTGATGTGGGGGAGGCGCAGTATTTT
few	TRBV5-5	NA	TRBJ2-7	CASALGLGEQYF	TGTGCCAGCGCCTTGGGTCTGGGCGAGCAGTACTTC
many	TRBV20-1	NA	TRBJ1-5	CSARGEGRQPQHF	TGCAGTGCTAGAGGGGAGGGGAGACAGCCCCAGCATTTT
many	TRBV21-1	NA	TRBJ2-3	CASSTRGSGSTDTQYF	TGTGCCAGCAGCACCCGCGGCTCGGGTAGCACAGATACGCAGTATTTT
few	TRBV4-1	NA	TRBJ2-5	CASSQVARGPTGETQYF	TGCGCCAGCAGCCAAGTCGCGCGGGGGCCGACCGGAGAGACCCAGTACTTC
NA	TRBV20-1	NA	TRBJ2-6	CSARAGLFSGANVLTF	TGCAGTGCCAGGGCAGGGCTCTTCTCTGGGGCCAACGTCCTGACTTTC
few	TRBV20-1	NA	TRBJ2-4	CSAKEGAKAKNIQYF	TGCAGTGCTAAAGAGGGCGCGAAAGCCAAAAACATTCAGTACTTC
few	TRBV29-1	NA	TRBJ1-2	CSVGDGNYGYTF	TGCAGCGTTGGGGACGGAAACTATGGCTACACCTTC
NA	TRBV4-2	NA	TRBJ2-7	CASSQDWAGVGYEQYF	TGTGCCAGCAGCCAAGATTGGGCAGGGGTGGGCTACGAGCAGTACTTC